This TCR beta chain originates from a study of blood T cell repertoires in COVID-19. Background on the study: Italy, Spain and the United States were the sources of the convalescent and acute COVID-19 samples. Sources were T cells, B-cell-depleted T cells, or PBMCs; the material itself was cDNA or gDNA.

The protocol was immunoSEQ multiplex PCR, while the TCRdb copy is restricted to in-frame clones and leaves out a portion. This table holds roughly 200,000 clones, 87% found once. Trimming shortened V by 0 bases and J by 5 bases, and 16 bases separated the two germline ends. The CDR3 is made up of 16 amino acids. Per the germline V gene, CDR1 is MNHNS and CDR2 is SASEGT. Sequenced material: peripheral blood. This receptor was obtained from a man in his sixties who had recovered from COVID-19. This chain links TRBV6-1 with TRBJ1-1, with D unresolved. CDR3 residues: CASSEARPGGGTEAFF. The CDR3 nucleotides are TGTGCCAGCAGTGAAGCCCGCCCAGGCGGAGGGACTGAAGCTTTCTTT.